A single T cell receptor (beta chain) is shown here with its context. The record originates from a study of shared clonotypes between healthy human individuals. Positive CCR7 selection of CD45RO-negative cells yielded the naive CD8 cells, and terminally differentiated effector memory CD45RA+ cells were excluded. The repertoire was sequenced with immunoSEQ multiplex PCR; TCRdb's copy has only in-frame clones and lacks some. The table includes millions of clones, about 95% detected once. Trimming took 2 bases from V and 2 from J, leaving 13 bases between them. Germline V CDR1 and CDR2: MNHEY, SMNVEV (reference sequence). The CDR3 is made up of 15 amino acids.

V usage is TRBV27 and J usage is TRBJ2-7; D uncertain. The source material was naive CD8+ T cells sorted from blood. This receptor was taken from a young man in good health. This CDR3 reads CASSLTTSPTYEQYF. The CDR3 region has the DNA TGTGCCAGCAGTTTAACGACATCCCCGACCTACGAGCAGTACTTC.